This TCR beta chain appears in the sequencing data of a study of blood T cell repertoires in COVID-19. In the study overall: Whether acute or convalescent, the COVID-19 samples came from the United States, Italy and Spain. T cells, B-cell-depleted T cells, or PBMCs supplied cDNA or gDNA.

Per the authors' pipeline: Reference gene primer amplification yielded estimated nucleated cell counts. TCRdb's copy holds only in-frame clones and misses some; the assay was immunoSEQ multiplex PCR. Clone size and V and J calls were adopted from that table, with D and trimming inferred from the DNA. The data show approximately 54,000 clones, more than 80% seen once. The sample consisted of peripheral blood. The TCR sequence derives from a woman aged 55-69 years with acute or convalescent COVID-19.

CDR3 DNA: TGTGCCAGCAGTGAAGCCGGACCCGGGACATACGAGCAGTACTTC. It yields the protein CASSEAGPGTYEQYF. J is TRBJ2-7 and V is TRBV6-1, with D maybe TRBD1 (6 bases). The CDR3 has 15 amino acids. Germline assignment: CDR1 MNHNS and CDR2 SASEGT. The V and J ends lost 0 bases and 4 bases respectively, with 13 bases between them.